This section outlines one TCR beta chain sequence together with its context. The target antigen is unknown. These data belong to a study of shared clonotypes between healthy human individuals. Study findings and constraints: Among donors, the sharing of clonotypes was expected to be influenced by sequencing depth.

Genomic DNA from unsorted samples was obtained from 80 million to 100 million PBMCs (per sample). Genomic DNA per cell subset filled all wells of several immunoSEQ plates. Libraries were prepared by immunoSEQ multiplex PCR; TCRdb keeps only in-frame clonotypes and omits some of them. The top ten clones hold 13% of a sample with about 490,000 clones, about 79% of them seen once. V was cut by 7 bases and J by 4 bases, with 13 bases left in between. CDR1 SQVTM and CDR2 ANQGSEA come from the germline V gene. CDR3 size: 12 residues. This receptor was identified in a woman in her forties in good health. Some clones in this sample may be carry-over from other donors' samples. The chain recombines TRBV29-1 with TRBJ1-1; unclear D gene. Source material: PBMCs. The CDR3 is CSGRVRSTEAFF. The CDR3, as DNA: TGCAGCGGGAGGGTCAGGAGCACTGAAGCTTTCTTT.